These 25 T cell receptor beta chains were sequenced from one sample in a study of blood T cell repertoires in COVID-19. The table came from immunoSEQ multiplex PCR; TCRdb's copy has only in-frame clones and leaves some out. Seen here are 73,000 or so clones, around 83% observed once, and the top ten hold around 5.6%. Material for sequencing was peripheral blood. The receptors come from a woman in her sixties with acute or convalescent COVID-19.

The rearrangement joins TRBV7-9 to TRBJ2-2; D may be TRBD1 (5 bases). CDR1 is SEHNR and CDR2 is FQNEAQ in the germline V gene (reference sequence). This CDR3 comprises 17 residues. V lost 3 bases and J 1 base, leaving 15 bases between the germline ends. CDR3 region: CASSFFRWQGNTGELFF. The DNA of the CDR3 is TGTGCCAGCAGCTTTTTTAGGTGGCAGGGGAACACCGGGGAGCTGTTTTTT.

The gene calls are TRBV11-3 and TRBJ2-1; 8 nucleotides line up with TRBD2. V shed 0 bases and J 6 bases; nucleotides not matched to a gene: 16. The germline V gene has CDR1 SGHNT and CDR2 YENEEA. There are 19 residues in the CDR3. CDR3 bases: TGTGCCAGCAGCTTAGAGTCCGGGACTAGTCTACATCGTACCAATGAGCAGTTCTTC. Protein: CASSLESGTSLHRTNEQFF.

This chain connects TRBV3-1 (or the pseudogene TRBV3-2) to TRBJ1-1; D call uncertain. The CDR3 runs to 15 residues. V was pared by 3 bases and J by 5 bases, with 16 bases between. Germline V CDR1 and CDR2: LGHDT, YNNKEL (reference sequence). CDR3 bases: TGTGCCAGCAGCCAGGGTCAATCAGGTTTAACTGAAGCTTTCTTT. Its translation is CASSQGQSGLTEAFF.

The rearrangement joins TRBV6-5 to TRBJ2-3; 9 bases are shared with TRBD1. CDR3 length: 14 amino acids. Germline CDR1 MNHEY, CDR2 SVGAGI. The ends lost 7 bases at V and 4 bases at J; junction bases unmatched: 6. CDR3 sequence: CASTQDRGPDTQYF. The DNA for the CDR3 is TGTGCCAGCACCCAGGACAGGGGCCCAGATACGCAGTATTTT.

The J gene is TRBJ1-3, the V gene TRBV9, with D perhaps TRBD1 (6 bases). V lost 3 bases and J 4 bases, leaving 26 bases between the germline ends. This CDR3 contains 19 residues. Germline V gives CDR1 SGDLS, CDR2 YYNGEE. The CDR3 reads CASSARDKDVRWDGNTIYF. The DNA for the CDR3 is TGTGCCAGCAGCGCCCGGGACAAGGATGTTAGGTGGGACGGAAACACCATATATTTT.

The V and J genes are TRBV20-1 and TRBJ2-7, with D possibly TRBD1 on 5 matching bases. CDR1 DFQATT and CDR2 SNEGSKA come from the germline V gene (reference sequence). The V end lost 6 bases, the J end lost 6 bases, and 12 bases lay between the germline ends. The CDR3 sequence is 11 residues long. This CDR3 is CSAPFQGEQYF. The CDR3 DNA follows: TGCAGTGCCCCCTTTCAGGGCGAGCAGTACTTC.

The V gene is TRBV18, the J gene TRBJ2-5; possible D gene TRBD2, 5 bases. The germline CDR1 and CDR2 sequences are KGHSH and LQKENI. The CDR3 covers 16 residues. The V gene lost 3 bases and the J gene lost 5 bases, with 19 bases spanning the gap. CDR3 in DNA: TGTGCCAGCTCACCTCAGACGGGAAGTCGTGTGGAGACCCAGTACTTC. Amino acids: CASSPQTGSRVETQYF.

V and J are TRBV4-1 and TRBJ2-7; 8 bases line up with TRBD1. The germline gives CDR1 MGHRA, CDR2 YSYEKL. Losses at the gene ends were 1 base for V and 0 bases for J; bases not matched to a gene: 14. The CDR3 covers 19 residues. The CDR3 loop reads CASSQGRPLDRASSYEQYF. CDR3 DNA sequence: TGCGCCAGCAGCCAAGGTAGGCCCCTGGACAGGGCGAGCTCCTACGAGCAGTACTTC.

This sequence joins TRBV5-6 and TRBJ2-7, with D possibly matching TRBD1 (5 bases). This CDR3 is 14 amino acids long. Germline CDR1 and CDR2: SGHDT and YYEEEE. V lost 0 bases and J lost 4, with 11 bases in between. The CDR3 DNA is TGTGCCAGCAGCTTGGCAATGGGGCTGTACGAGCAGTACTTC. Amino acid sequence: CASSLAMGLYEQYF.

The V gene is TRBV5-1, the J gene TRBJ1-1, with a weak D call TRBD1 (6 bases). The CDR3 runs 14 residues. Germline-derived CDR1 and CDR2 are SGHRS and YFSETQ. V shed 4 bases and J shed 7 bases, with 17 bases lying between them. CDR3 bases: TGCGCCAGCAGCCCGGGACAAAATATATTTGAAGCTTTCTTT. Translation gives CASSPGQNIFEAFF.

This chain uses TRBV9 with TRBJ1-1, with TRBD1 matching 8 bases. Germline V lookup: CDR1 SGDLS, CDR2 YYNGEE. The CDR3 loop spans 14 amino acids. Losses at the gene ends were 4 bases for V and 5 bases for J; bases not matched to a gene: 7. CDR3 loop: CASSPRQGTTEAFF. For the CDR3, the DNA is TGTGCCAGCAGCCCTCGACAGGGGACGACTGAAGCTTTCTTT.

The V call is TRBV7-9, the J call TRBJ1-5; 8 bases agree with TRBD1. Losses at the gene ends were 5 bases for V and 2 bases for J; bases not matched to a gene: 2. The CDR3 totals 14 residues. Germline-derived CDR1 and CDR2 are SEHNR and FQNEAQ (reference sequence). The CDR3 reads CASSAGGGNQPQHF. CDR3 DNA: TGTGCCAGCAGCGCAGGGGGCGGCAATCAGCCCCAGCATTTT.

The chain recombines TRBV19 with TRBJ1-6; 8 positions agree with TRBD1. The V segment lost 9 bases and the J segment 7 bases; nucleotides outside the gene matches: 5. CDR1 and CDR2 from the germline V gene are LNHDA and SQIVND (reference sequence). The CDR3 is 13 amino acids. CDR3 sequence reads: CASSGQGNSPLHF. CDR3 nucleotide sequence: TGTGCCAGCTCCGGACAGGGAAATTCACCCCTCCACTTT.

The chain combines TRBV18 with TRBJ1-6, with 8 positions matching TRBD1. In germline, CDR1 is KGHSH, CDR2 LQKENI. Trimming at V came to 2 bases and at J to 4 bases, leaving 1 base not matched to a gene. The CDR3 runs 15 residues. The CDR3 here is CASSPGQGYNSPLHF. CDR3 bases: TGTGCCAGCTCACCAGGACAGGGATATAATTCACCCCTCCACTTT.

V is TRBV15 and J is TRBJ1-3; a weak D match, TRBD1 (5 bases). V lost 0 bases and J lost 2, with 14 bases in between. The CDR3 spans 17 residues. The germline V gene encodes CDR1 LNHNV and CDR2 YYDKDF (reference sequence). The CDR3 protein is CATSRDLAQDTGNTIYF. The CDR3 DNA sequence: TGTGCCACCAGCAGAGATTTGGCACAGGACACTGGAAACACCATATATTTT.

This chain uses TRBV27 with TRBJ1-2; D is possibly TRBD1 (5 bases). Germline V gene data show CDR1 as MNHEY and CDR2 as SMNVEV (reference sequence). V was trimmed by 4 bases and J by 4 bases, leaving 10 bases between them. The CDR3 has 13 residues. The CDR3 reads CASSYRSSYGYTF. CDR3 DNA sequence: TGTGCCAGCAGTTACAGGTCAAGCTATGGCTACACCTTC.

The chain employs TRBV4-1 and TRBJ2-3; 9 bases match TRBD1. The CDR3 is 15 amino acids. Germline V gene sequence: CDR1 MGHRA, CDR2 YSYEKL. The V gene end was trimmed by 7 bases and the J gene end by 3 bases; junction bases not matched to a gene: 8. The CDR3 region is CASTQTGGGTDTQYF. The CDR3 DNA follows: TGCGCCAGCACCCAGACAGGGGGAGGGACAGATACGCAGTATTTT.

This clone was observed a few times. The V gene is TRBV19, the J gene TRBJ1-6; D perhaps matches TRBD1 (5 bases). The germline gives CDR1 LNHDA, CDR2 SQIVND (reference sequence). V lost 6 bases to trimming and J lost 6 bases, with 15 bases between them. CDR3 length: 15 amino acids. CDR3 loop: CASRPVGTVNSPLHF. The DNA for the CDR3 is TGTGCCAGTAGGCCAGTCGGGACTGTTAATTCACCCCTCCACTTT.

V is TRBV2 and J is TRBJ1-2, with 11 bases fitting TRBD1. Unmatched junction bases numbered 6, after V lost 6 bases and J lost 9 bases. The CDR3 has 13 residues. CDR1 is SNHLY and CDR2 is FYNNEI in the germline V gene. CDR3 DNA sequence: TGTGCCAGCAGCCCCGGGACAGGGGGAAGCTACACCTTC. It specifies CASSPGTGGSYTF.

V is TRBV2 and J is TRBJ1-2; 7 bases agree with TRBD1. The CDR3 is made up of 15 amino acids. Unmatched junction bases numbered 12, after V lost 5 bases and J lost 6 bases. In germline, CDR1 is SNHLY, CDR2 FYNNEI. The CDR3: CASSLEGGREDGYTF. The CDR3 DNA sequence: TGTGCCAGCAGTCTTGAAGGGGGCAGGGAGGATGGCTACACCTTC.

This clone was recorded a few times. For the CDR3, the DNA is TGCGCCAGCAGCCAAGATGGGACAGGGGCGGGCTATGGCTACACCTTC. It is translated as CASSQDGTGAGYGYTF. The V and J genes are TRBV4-1 and TRBJ1-2; the match to TRBD1 covers 10 bases. Germline V gives CDR1 MGHRA, CDR2 YSYEKL. The CDR3 totals 16 residues. Unmatched junction bases numbered 5, after V lost 0 bases and J lost 4 bases.

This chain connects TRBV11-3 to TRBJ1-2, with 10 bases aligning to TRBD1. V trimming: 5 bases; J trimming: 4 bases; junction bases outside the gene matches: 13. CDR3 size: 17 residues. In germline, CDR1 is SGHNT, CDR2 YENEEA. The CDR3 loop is CASSPSSGTGESYGYTF. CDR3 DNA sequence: TGTGCCAGCAGCCCCTCTTCCGGGACAGGGGAATCCTATGGCTACACCTTC.

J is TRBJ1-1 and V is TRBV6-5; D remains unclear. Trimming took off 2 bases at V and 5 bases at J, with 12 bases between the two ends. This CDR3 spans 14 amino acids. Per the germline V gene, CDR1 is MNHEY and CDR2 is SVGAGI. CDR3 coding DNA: TGTGCCAGCAGTTACGGTCTAGGCCGAACTGAAGCTTTCTTT. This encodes CASSYGLGRTEAFF.

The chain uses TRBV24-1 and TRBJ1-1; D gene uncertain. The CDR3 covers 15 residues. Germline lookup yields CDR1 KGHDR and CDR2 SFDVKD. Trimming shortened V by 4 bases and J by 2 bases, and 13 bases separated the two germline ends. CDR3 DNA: TGTGCCACCAGTGACTCCTCGGGGATAAACACTGAAGCTTTCTTT. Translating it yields CATSDSSGINTEAFF.

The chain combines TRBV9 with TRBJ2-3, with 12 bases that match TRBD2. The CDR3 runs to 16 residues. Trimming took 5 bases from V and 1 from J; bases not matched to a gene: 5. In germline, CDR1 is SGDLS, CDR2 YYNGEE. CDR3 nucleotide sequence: TGTGCCAGCAGTCCTAGCGGGGGGGCCGGCACAGATACGCAGTATTTT. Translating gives CASSPSGGAGTDTQYF.